This TCR beta chain was recovered during a study of T cells in localized non-small cell lung cancer (dated by TCRdb to the early 2020s). Some background on the complete study: The study examined T cell repertoires in roughly 240 patients with early-stage NSCLC and compared tumors with uninvolved tumor-adjacent lungs. The cohort consisted of approximately 220 treatment-naive NSCLC patients whose localized lung tumors had been resected. A mean age of roughly 66 years was recorded for the NSCLC patients, of whom 129 were male and over 100 were female.

At diagnosis, tumor, uninvolved tumor-adjacent lung and peripheral blood were collected and then preserved as a mix of FFPE and fresh-frozen material. From the cysteine up to the phenylalanine, the CDR3 has a length of 18 residues. CDR3 DNA is the only sequence kept; it has 54 bases, read in frame from the first base. The CDR1 and CDR2 encoded by the germline V gene are SGHNT and YENEEA. From V the trimming removes 5 bases and from J it removes 5 bases, while the gene matches leave 19 bases of the junction unaccounted for. Findings and caveats that apply to the study as a whole: Higher T cell density in blood was associated with longer overall survival, whereas higher clonality in adjacent lung was associated with shorter survival. Because the study design was exploratory, TCR variables were selected using unadjusted p-values without false-discovery rate correction. Of the top 100 tumor clones, a median of roughly 53 were detected in paired uninvolved adjacent lung; under 30 were also among that lung's top 100. Uninvolved tumor-adjacent lung showed the highest T cell clonality, higher than tumor, which suggests more focused antigenic responses in the uninvolved tumor-adjacent lung. Because multi-region sequencing of the tumors was not done, intratumor heterogeneity could not be ruled out.

The immunoSEQ Assay was used to sequence TCR beta CDR3 regions from DNA. The original methods were these. T cell density was computed as TCR beta template counts normalized to usable DNA estimated by amplifying housekeeping genes. Richness was estimated with the preseqR package, extrapolating to 400,000 templates for PBMC samples and 120,000 templates for tissue samples. Clonality was taken to be one minus Pielou's evenness. Differential abundance testing on productive amino-acid clonotypes, with a minimum total count of 5 and an alpha of 0.1, was used to identify tissue-enriched TCRs. The Jaccard Index and the Morisita Overlap Index were used to measure how much the repertoires overlapped between compartments. GLIPH clustered TCR beta CDR3s with public tetramer-defined viral CDR3s; viral motifs required at least three viral sequences plus V-gene enrichment. TCRdb provides this immuneACCESS table in a form limited to in-frame rearrangements. Some clones are lacking; in checked studies, under half of them reflect an unresolved V gene, and why the rest are absent is not known. The V and J calls and the clone size are those of that table, but D and trimming were determined from the DNA. This sample holds some 1,400 clones; 18% were observed only once. About a sixth of the sample is in the top ten clones.

This clone has just a few counts. No antigen is known for it. One base away there is no much larger clone; base qualities are not given. This sample comprised lung tumor tissue, obtained before any cancer treatment. The TCR comes from a woman aged 40 to 75 with stage I lung adenocarcinoma. The V gene is TRBV11-3 and the J gene is TRBJ2-7, and TRBD2 aligns with 9 junction nucleotides. The CDR3 protein is CASSHPGGGLAGDDEQYF. The base sequence is TGTGCCAGCAGCCACCCGGGAGGGGGTTTAGCGGGAGATGACGAGCAGTACTTC.